These T cell receptor beta chains were read from a single sample in a study of shared clonotypes between healthy human individuals. The assay was immunoSEQ multiplex PCR, and TCRdb's table has in-frame clones only and misses some. The sample shows some 2 million clones, approximately 94% of them seen only once. Sequencing was carried out using naive CD8+ T cells sorted from blood. All receptors derive from a man aged 18 to 30 in good health. CDR3s include the opening cysteine and the closing phenylalanine or tryptophan. A D gene is named only where the DNA matches it firmly. Only some rows state a clone size, as once, few, many or a class for expanded clones.

cdr3_aa,cdr3_nt,clone_size,v_call,d_call,j_call
CASRDSQDSYF,TGTGCCAGCAGGGACTCACAGGATTCGTACTTC,.,TRBV6-6,.,TRBJ2-7
CASSLLGHQPQHF,TGTGCCAGCAGTTTATTAGGTCATCAGCCCCAGCATTTT,.,TRBV27,.,TRBJ1-5
CASMGTLYEQYF,TGTGCCAGCATGGGGACCCTCTACGAGCAGTACTTC,.,TRBV27,.,TRBJ2-7
CASSLDTSYNEQFF,TGTGCCAGCAGTTTAGACACCTCCTACAATGAGCAGTTCTTC,once,TRBV6-5,.,TRBJ2-1
CASSLYSYEQYF,TGTGCCAGCAGCTTGTACTCCTACGAGCAGTACTTC,.,TRBV5-4,.,TRBJ2-7
CASSYTENTGELFF,TGTGCCAGCAGCTACACAGAGAACACCGGGGAGCTGTTTTTT,.,TRBV6-1,.,TRBJ2-2
CAISESLAGEEDTQYF,TGTGCCATCAGTGAGTCCCTAGCGGGAGAGGAAGATACGCAGTATTTT,.,TRBV10-3,TRBD2,TRBJ2-3
CASSPEGPRSRGSGNTIYF,TGTGCCAGCAGCCCCGAGGGTCCACGCAGCCGAGGCTCTGGAAACACCATATATTTT,.,TRBV11-3,.,TRBJ1-3
CASSLPDEKLFF,TGCGCCAGCAGCCTCCCCGATGAAAAACTGTTTTTT,.,TRBV5-1,.,TRBJ1-4
CASSLADSWPDTQYF,TGTGCCAGCAGCTTAGCAGATTCTTGGCCAGATACGCAGTATTTT,.,TRBV13,.,TRBJ2-3
CASSSPGTANYGYTF,TGTGCCAGCAGCTCACCTGGGACAGCTAACTATGGCTACACCTTC,.,TRBV7-9,TRBD1,TRBJ1-2
CATSEGSTGELFF,TGTGCCACCTCGGAGGGAAGCACCGGGGAGCTGTTTTTT,few,TRBV19,.,TRBJ2-2
CASSQTALHF,TGCGCCAGCAGTCAAACGGCCCTCCACTTT,.,TRBV23-1,.,TRBJ1-6
CASSQLAGQYEQYF,TGCGCCAGCAGCCAACTAGCGGGACAATACGAGCAGTACTTC,.,TRBV4-1,TRBD2,TRBJ2-7
CASSSQGADTF,TGTGCCAGCAGCTCACAGGGGGCCGACACCTTC,.,TRBV5-4,TRBD1,TRBJ1-2